The 31 T cell receptor beta chains below come from one sample, sequenced in a study of shared clonotypes between healthy human individuals. The table came from immunoSEQ multiplex PCR; TCRdb's copy has only in-frame clones and leaves some out. The sample holds under 1,100,000 clones; more than 65% are singletons and the top ten take over 1.3%. The sequenced material came from memory CD4+ T cells sorted from blood. Subset described: CD45RA-negative fraction. The origin of the receptors is a young man in good health.

This chain uses TRBV5-1 with TRBJ2-7, with D perhaps being TRBD1 or TRBD2 (5 bases each). Trimming shortened V by 7 bases and J by 2 bases, and 13 bases separated the two germline ends. Germline CDR1 is SGHRS and CDR2 is YFSETQ. The CDR3 loop spans 13 amino acids. CDR3 sequence: CASRRVGAYEQYF. The CDR3 coding sequence is TGCGCCAGCCGACGTGTGGGGGCCTACGAGCAGTACTTC.

In DNA form, the CDR3 reads TGCGCCAGCAGCCAACCGACAGGGATCACCTATAATTCACCCCTCCACTTT. Its translation: CASSQPTGITYNSPLHF. The chain recombines TRBV4-1 with TRBJ1-6; 7 bases are shared with TRBD1. This CDR3 region has 17 residues. The junction had 6 bases not matched to a gene; V was cut back by 2 bases and J by 2 bases. The germline V gene has CDR1 MGHRA and CDR2 YSYEKL.

As to this clone: The sample holds other DNA sequences that translate to the same CDR3. The chain recombines TRBV7-9 with TRBJ2-3; 12 bases are shared with TRBD2. V lost 2 bases to trimming and J lost 0 bases; unmatched junction nucleotides: 0. This CDR3 has 16 residues. Looked up from germline, CDR1 is SEHNR and CDR2 is FQNEAQ (reference sequence). The chain's CDR3 is CASSLTSGRSTDTQYF. Written as DNA, the CDR3 is TGTGCCAGCAGCTTAACTAGCGGGAGGAGCACAGATACGCAGTATTTT.

The chain uses TRBV7-2 and TRBJ1-5; 8 nucleotides align to TRBD1. The ends lost 3 bases at V and 3 bases at J; junction bases unmatched: 7. Looked up from germline, CDR1 is SGHTA and CDR2 is FQGNSA. The CDR3 contains 16 residues. The CDR3: CASSFDRGGINQPQHF. The DNA of the CDR3 is TGTGCCAGCAGCTTCGACAGGGGAGGGATCAATCAGCCCCAGCATTTT.

This clone has just a few counts. This chain links TRBV5-5 with TRBJ1-2, with D unclear. The ends were cut back, 4 bases at V and 8 bases at J, with 18 bases in the middle. The CDR3 is made up of 14 amino acids. Germline values: CDR1 SGHKS, CDR2 YYEKEE (reference sequence). The CDR3 protein is CASSAVLRRRGYTF. CDR3 nucleotides: TGTGCCAGCAGCGCCGTTTTGAGACGACGGGGCTACACCTTC.

This sequence joins TRBV7-2 and TRBJ1-5; no firm D call. Germline V gives CDR1 SGHTA, CDR2 FQGNSA. Trimming pared 6 bases from V and 6 bases from J, leaving 12 bases between. The CDR3 extends over 13 amino acids. CDR3 in amino acids: CASSPQASQPQHF. CDR3 nucleotides: TGTGCCAGCAGTCCCCAGGCATCTCAGCCCCAGCATTTT.

The chain uses TRBV19 and TRBJ2-7; TRBD2 matches 11 bases. This CDR3 spans 15 amino acids. From germline, CDR1 is LNHDA and CDR2 SQIVND (reference sequence). Trimming removed 5 bases from V and 1 base from J; junction bases left unmatched: 4. The CDR3 loop reads CASSGRLAGSYEQYF. The CDR3 DNA sequence: TGTGCCAGTAGTGGTCGACTAGCGGGGTCCTACGAGCAGTACTTC.

This clone has just a few counts. The gene calls are TRBV30 and TRBJ1-5, with 7 bases aligning to TRBD1. V gave up 7 bases and J gave up 4 bases; unmatched junction bases: 7. There are 13 residues in the CDR3. The germline V gene has CDR1 GTSNPN and CDR2 SVGIG (reference sequence). The CDR3 coding sequence is TGTGCCTTTCAGGGGGATCTTAATCAGCCCCAGCATTTT. It translates to CAFQGDLNQPQHF. The complete variable domain, with remaining parts taken from reference TRBV30 and TRBJ1-5, reads SQTIHQWPATLVQPVGSPLSLECTVEGTSNPNLYWYRQAAGRGLQLLFYSVGIGQISSEVPQNLSASRPQDRQFILSSKKLLLSDSGFYLCAFQGDLNQPQHFGDGTRLSIL.

The chain has TRBV6-5 and TRBJ1-2; a possible D gene is TRBD1 (5 bases). Germline CDR1 MNHEY, CDR2 SVGAGI. The CDR3 is made up of 14 amino acids. V lost 5 bases, J lost 4 bases, and 14 bases lay in between. The CDR3 bases are TGTGCCAGCAGTGACCGGGACCGCATCTATGGCTACACCTTC. Protein product: CASSDRDRIYGYTF.

The chain joins TRBV9 to TRBJ2-2; D might be TRBD1 (6 bases). CDR1 and CDR2 (germline): SGDLS, YYNGEE. This CDR3 is 16 amino acids long. Trimming took 0 bases from V and 4 from J, leaving 13 bases between them. Here the CDR3 reads CASSVEARGSTGELFF. The CDR3 nucleotides read TGTGCCAGCAGCGTAGAGGCCAGGGGAAGCACCGGGGAGCTGTTTTTT.

The chain combines TRBV19 with TRBJ1-2, with 9 nucleotides matching TRBD1. Germline V gene sequence: CDR1 LNHDA, CDR2 SQIVND (reference sequence). This CDR3 comprises 14 residues. With V trimmed by 5 bases and J by 7 bases, 8 bases remained unmatched. In DNA form, the CDR3 reads TGTGCCAGTAGTCCCCGGGACAGGGACGGTGGCTACACCTTC. Its protein is CASSPRDRDGGYTF. The full variable domain, rest sourced from reference TRBV19 and TRBJ1-2, is DGGITQSPKYLFRKEGQNVTLSCEQNLNHDAMYWYRQDPGQGLRLIYYSQIVNDFQKGDIAEGYSVSREKKESFPLTVTSAQKNPTAFYLCASSPRDRDGGYTFGSGTRLTVV.

The chain has TRBV5-1 and TRBJ2-2; the D gene is possibly TRBD1 (6 bases). Trimming pared 3 bases from V and 5 bases from J, leaving 14 bases between. CDR3 length: 15 amino acids. Germline V gene data show CDR1 as SGHRS and CDR2 as YFSETQ. In DNA form, the CDR3 reads TGCGCCAGCAGCTACTTACCCACAGGGACCGGGGAGCTGTTTTTT. The encoded protein is CASSYLPTGTGELFF.

The gene calls are TRBV7-9 and TRBJ2-5, with 13 positions matching TRBD2. CDR3 length equals 14 residues. In germline, CDR1 is SEHNR, CDR2 FQNEAQ (reference sequence). V lost 5 bases, J lost 9 bases, and 6 bases stayed unmatched. The CDR3 spells CASSLTSGGEAQYF. The CDR3 DNA follows: TGTGCCAGCAGCCTCACTAGCGGGGGGGAGGCCCAGTACTTC.

The chain combines TRBV19 with TRBJ1-2, with TRBD1 matching over 9 bases. The CDR3 runs to 15 residues. With 5 bases clipped from V and 5 bases from J, the junction kept 9 bases outside the gene matches. Germline V CDR1 and CDR2: LNHDA, SQIVND (reference sequence). CDR3 bases: TGTGCCAGTAGTGTCCGGGACAGGGAATTGTATGGCTACACCTTC. It yields the protein CASSVRDRELYGYTF.

This sequence joins TRBV5-1 and TRBJ1-5, with TRBD1 as a possible D gene (5 bases). This CDR3 region has 15 residues. Germline V gives CDR1 SGHRS, CDR2 YFSETQ. Trimming removed 4 bases from V and 6 bases from J, with 17 bases in between. CDR3 loop: CASSPGAVVSQPQHF. Written as DNA, the CDR3 is TGCGCCAGCAGCCCCGGGGCAGTGGTTAGTCAGCCCCAGCATTTT.

The chain is built from TRBV20-1 and TRBJ1-2, with D unclear. CDR3 length: 11 amino acids. V dropped 3 bases and J dropped 8 bases, with 10 bases sitting between them. From germline, CDR1 is DFQATT and CDR2 SNEGSKA (reference sequence). CDR3 DNA sequence: TGCAGTGCTAGTCGCCCCCCGGGCTACACCTTC. It encodes CSASRPPGYTF.

The J gene is TRBJ1-4, the V gene TRBV30, with a tentative D call TRBD1 (5 bases). Trimming pared 2 bases from V and 4 bases from J, leaving 11 bases between. The CDR3 extends over 14 amino acids. Germline V gene lookup returns CDR1 GTSNPN and CDR2 SVGIG (reference sequence). CDR3 nucleotides: TGTGCCTGGAGTCAGGCAGGGCTTAATGAAAAACTGTTTTTT. Its translation: CAWSQAGLNEKLFF.

In this sample, this clone turned up a few times. CDR3 loop: CASSLDILSGNTIYF. In DNA, the CDR3 is TGTGCCAGCAGCTTGGATATCCTCTCTGGAAACACCATATATTTT. The genes are TRBV5-5 and TRBJ1-3; D is uncertain. The germline V gene encodes CDR1 SGHKS and CDR2 YYEKEE (reference sequence). The V and J ends lost 0 bases and 0 bases respectively, with 7 bases between them. CDR3 size: 15 residues.

The gene calls are TRBV14 and TRBJ2-7; TRBD1 matches at 8 bases. CDR1 and CDR2 from the germline V gene are SGHDN and FVKESK. V was pared by 3 bases and J by 0 bases, with 7 bases of the junction left unmatched. The CDR3 spans 16 residues. As DNA, the CDR3 is TGTGCCAGCAGCCACCTGGGACAGGAATTCTCCTACGAGCAGTACTTC. Translating it yields CASSHLGQEFSYEQYF.

This chain uses TRBV5-1 with TRBJ1-1; no clear D gene. With 2 bases removed from V and 3 bases from J, the gap between germline ends came to 11 bases. Germline-derived CDR1 and CDR2 are SGHRS and YFSETQ. The length of the CDR3 is 14 residues. The CDR3 DNA follows: TGCGCCAGCAGCTTACGGGGTCAGGACACTGAAGCTTTCTTT. This translates into CASSLRGQDTEAFF.

V usage is TRBV2 and J usage is TRBJ2-4; unclear D gene. V was clipped by 8 bases and J by 6 bases, with 11 bases between them. Looked up from germline, CDR1 is SNHLY and CDR2 is FYNNEI. The CDR3 covers 12 residues. In DNA, the CDR3 is TGTGCCAGCCGAGACCAAGGAAACATTCAGTACTTC. This codes for CASRDQGNIQYF.

The rearrangement joins TRBV5-1 to TRBJ2-2; D unclear. Trimming pared 0 bases from V and 6 bases from J, leaving 9 bases between. This CDR3 region has 14 residues. Germline V gives CDR1 SGHRS, CDR2 YFSETQ. For the CDR3, the DNA is TGCGCCAGCAGCTTGGCGGCAGGCCCCGGGGAGCTGTTTTTT. This translates into CASSLAAGPGELFF.

V is TRBV2 and J is TRBJ1-5; D may be TRBD1 (5 bases). CDR1 and CDR2 from the germline V gene are SNHLY and FYNNEI. The CDR3 covers 15 residues. V was pared by 1 base and J by 6 bases, with 13 bases between. CDR3 region: CASSEEGLGSQPQHF. The CDR3 DNA reads as TGTGCCAGCAGTGAAGAGGGGCTAGGATCTCAGCCCCAGCATTTT.

The chain uses TRBV2 and TRBJ2-5; 7 bases match TRBD2. With 2 bases clipped from V and 2 bases from J, the junction kept 5 bases outside the gene matches. CDR3 length: 15 amino acids. Germline V CDR1 and CDR2: SNHLY, FYNNEI. CDR3 DNA: TGTGCCAGCAGTGAATGGGCGGGAGCACAAGAGACCCAGTACTTC. Encoded protein: CASSEWAGAQETQYF.

A note on this clone: The junction departs from germline at one end; a sequencing error may be responsible. The gene calls are TRBV6-1 and TRBJ1-6; no clear D gene. CDR3 length: 12 amino acids. CDR1 is MNHNS and CDR2 is SASEGT in the germline V gene. The chain's CDR3 is CASSEGFSPLHF. In DNA form, the CDR3 reads TGTGCCAGCAGCGAAGGGTTCTCACCCCTCCACTTT.

On this clone: At the DNA level, this CDR3 is encoded by other sequences in the same sample as well. The chain uses TRBV5-1 and TRBJ1-2; perhaps TRBD1 as D (6 bases). The CDR3 is 13 amino acids. CDR1 and CDR2 from the germline V gene are SGHRS and YFSETQ. V lost 0 bases, J lost 4 bases, and 7 bases lay in between. CDR3 region: CASSLEQGYGYTF. CDR3 coding DNA: TGCGCCAGCAGCTTGGAACAGGGCTATGGCTACACCTTC.

Notes on this clone: The identical CDR3 is also encoded by other nucleotide sequences in the sample. This chain uses TRBV5-5 with TRBJ1-1, with TRBD1 identical over 7 bases. Germline trimming cut 3 bases from V and 2 bases from J; bases unmatched to any gene: 4. CDR1 is SGHKS and CDR2 is YYEKEE in the germline V gene (reference sequence). The CDR3 sequence is 14 residues long. The CDR3 DNA sequence: TGTGCCAGCAGCTGGGGACAGAGCAACACTGAAGCTTTCTTT. Protein product: CASSWGQSNTEAFF.

The chain employs TRBV6-1 and TRBJ1-2; D possibly corresponds to TRBD1 (5 bases). V gave up 4 bases and J gave up 3 bases, with 12 bases separating them. The CDR3 loop spans 14 amino acids. CDR1 MNHNS and CDR2 SASEGT come from the germline V gene. CDR3 amino acids: CASSVDGGDYGYTF. The DNA of the CDR3 is TGTGCCAGCAGTGTGGATGGGGGTGACTATGGCTACACCTTC.

V is TRBV5-1 and J is TRBJ2-2; tentatively, D is TRBD1 or TRBD2 (6 bases each). The CDR3 is 15 residues long. Deletions cut 4 bases from V and 7 bases from J, with 17 bases between. Germline V gene lookup returns CDR1 SGHRS and CDR2 YFSETQ. The DNA for the CDR3 is TGCGCCAGCAGCGACGGGGGCGTCGAGAACGGGGAGCTGTTTTTT. Protein: CASSDGGVENGELFF.

This sequence joins TRBV5-6 and TRBJ1-2; 8 nucleotides match TRBD1. V lost 2 bases to trimming and J lost 4 bases; unmatched junction nucleotides: 7. Germline CDR1 reads SGHDT; CDR2 reads YYEEEE. The CDR3 has 15 amino acids. The CDR3 DNA reads TGTGCCAGCAGCTTCGGACAGGGTCGGATCTATGGCTACACCTTC. Its protein product is CASSFGQGRIYGYTF.

This rearrangement joins TRBV7-6 to TRBJ2-5; TRBD2 is a possible D gene (7 bases). V dropped 5 bases and J dropped 5 bases, with 24 bases sitting between them. Germline CDR1 SGHVS, CDR2 FNYEAQ. CDR3 length: 17 residues. CDR3 loop: CASSPSRGAGAGETQYF. Written as DNA, the CDR3 is TGTGCCAGCAGCCCGTCCCGGGGCGCGGGGGCCGGGGAGACCCAGTACTTC. The variable domain in full, completed from reference TRBV7-6 and TRBJ2-5, reads GAGVSQSPRYKVTKRGQDVALRCDPISGHVSLYWYRQALGQGPEFLTYFNYEAQQDKSGLPNDRFSAERPEGSISTLTIQRTEQRDSAMYRCASSPSRGAGAGETQYFGPGTRLLVL.